The sequence of this T cell receptor (beta chain) was determined in a study of shared clonotypes between healthy human individuals. The assay used deep level. The protocol was immunoSEQ multiplex PCR, while the TCRdb copy is restricted to in-frame clones and leaves out a portion. The sample shows a few million clones, approximately 94% of them seen only once. Every donor, a Caucasian adult, lived in Nashville, Tennessee. Study results and limitations: Compared with clonotypes that all four donors shared, non-shared clonotypes had lower generation probabilities.

As regards this clone: Its antigen is unknown.

The CDR3 spans 15 residues. Germline V gene sequence: CDR1 ENHRY, CDR2 SYGVKD. The V end lost 10 bases, the J end lost 0 bases, and 17 bases lay between the germline ends. This clonotype originated in a man aged 18-30 years in good health. Sequenced sample: naive CD4+ T cells sorted from blood. Subset meaning: CD45RA+ positively selected. V and J are TRBV10-3 and TRBJ2-3, with D tentatively TRBD2 (6 bases). In nucleotides, the CDR3 is TGTGCCACCGCTTTCGGCGGGACTAGCACAGATACGCAGTATTTT. The encoded protein is CATAFGGTSTDTQYF.